These 30 T cell receptor beta chains were sequenced from one sample in a study of blood T cell repertoires in COVID-19. Libraries were prepared by immunoSEQ multiplex PCR; TCRdb keeps only in-frame clonotypes and omits some of them. This table has over 110,000 clones, 65% to 85% appearing once. Sequenced input: peripheral blood. Source of these receptors: a woman between 55 and 75 years old with acute or convalescent COVID-19.

This clone occurred a few times. The chain links TRBV19 to TRBJ2-1, with 12 positions matching TRBD1. With 1 base clipped from V and 8 bases from J, the junction kept 3 bases outside the gene matches. This CDR3 spans 15 amino acids. CDR1 LNHDA and CDR2 SQIVND come from the germline V gene (reference sequence). DNA for the CDR3: TGTGCCAGTAGTATAGGGGACAGGGGGCTCTATGAGCAGTTCTTC. Amino acid sequence: CASSIGDRGLYEQFF.

V gene TRBV4-1 combines with J gene TRBJ2-7; D perhaps matches TRBD2 (5 bases). CDR3 length equals 15 residues. V gave up 0 bases and J gave up 3 bases, with 12 bases separating them. CDR1 MGHRA and CDR2 YSYEKL come from the germline V gene. The CDR3 nucleotides read TGCGCCAGCAGCCAAGATCCGAGGGTATTCTACGAGCAGTACTTC. It is translated as CASSQDPRVFYEQYF.

This chain uses TRBV28 with TRBJ2-2, with 9 nucleotides matching TRBD2. The trim removed 7 bases at V and 5 bases at J, leaving 8 bases unmatched. The CDR3 is 15 residues long. Per the germline V gene, CDR1 is MDHEN and CDR2 is SYDVKM. The CDR3 protein is CASTLGLADTGELFF. DNA for the CDR3: TGTGCCAGCACGTTGGGACTAGCAGATACCGGGGAGCTGTTTTTT.

This rearrangement joins TRBV6-6 to TRBJ1-1; 8 bases agree with TRBD1. V gave up 6 bases and J gave up 4 bases; unmatched junction bases: 22. The germline V gene encodes CDR1 MNHNY and CDR2 SVGAGI (reference sequence). CDR3 length equals 19 residues. CDR3 residues: CASSLLRDRPRGMGTEAFF. The CDR3 bases are TGTGCCAGCAGCTTGCTCCGGGACAGGCCCCGGGGTATGGGCACTGAAGCTTTCTTT.

This clone was recorded only once. The chain joins TRBV28 to TRBJ2-5; 13 bases match TRBD2. Germline-derived CDR1 and CDR2 are MDHEN and SYDVKM. J lost 7 bases, V lost 2 bases, and 4 bases had no gene match. This CDR3 is 15 amino acids long. The chain's CDR3 is CASSLRTSGSGTQYF. CDR3 DNA sequence: TGTGCCAGCAGTTTAAGGACTAGCGGGAGTGGGACCCAGTACTTC.

The V call is TRBV5-1, the J call TRBJ1-1, with D hard to call. Germline V lookup: CDR1 SGHRS, CDR2 YFSETQ. V dropped 4 bases and J dropped 1 base, with 8 bases sitting between them. The CDR3 loop spans 13 amino acids. CDR3 amino acids: CASSLIRNTEAFF. The CDR3 DNA reads as TGCGCCAGCAGCCTGATTAGGAACACTGAAGCTTTCTTT. The full variable domain, with the rest looked up from reference TRBV5-1 and TRBJ1-1, is KAGVTQTPRYLIKTRGQQVTLSCSPISGHRSVSWYQQTPGQGLQFLFEYFSETQRNKGNFPGRFSGRQFSNSRSEMNVSTLELGDSALYLCASSLIRNTEAFFGQGTRLTVV.

This chain uses TRBV7-9 with TRBJ2-3; TRBD1 agrees at 7 bases. CDR1 is SEHNR, CDR2 FQNEAQ, per germline (reference sequence). There are 14 residues in the CDR3. With V trimmed by 1 base and J by 6 bases, 4 bases remained unmatched. CDR3 sequence (DNA): TGTGCCAGCAGCTTAGACAGGGGAACGGATACGCAGTATTTT. It encodes CASSLDRGTDTQYF.

The V call is TRBV19, the J call TRBJ1-5; D call uncertain. Trimming cost V 3 bases and J 3 bases, with 15 bases left between them. Germline loops: CDR1 LNHDA, CDR2 SQIVND (reference sequence). The CDR3 contains 16 residues. In DNA form, the CDR3 reads TGTGCCAGTAGTATCGGAGTACAACACCTCAATCAGCCCCAGCATTTT. The encoded protein is CASSIGVQHLNQPQHF. Full variable domain (outside the CDR3, taken from reference TRBV19 and TRBJ1-5): DGGITQSPKYLFRKEGQNVTLSCEQNLNHDAMYWYRQDPGQGLRLIYYSQIVNDFQKGDIAEGYSVSREKKESFPLTVTSAQKNPTAFYLCASSIGVQHLNQPQHFGDGTRLSIL.

This chain links TRBV6-5 with TRBJ2-1; 12 bases match TRBD2. V lost 0 bases and J lost 8; bases outside the gene matches: 5. CDR1 and CDR2 from the germline V gene are MNHEY and SVGAGI. The CDR3 contains 16 residues. CDR3 nucleotide sequence: TGTGCCAGCAGTTACTCAAGACTAGCGGGAGACGATGAGCAGTTCTTC. Translation gives CASSYSRLAGDDEQFF.

This clone was recorded a few times. The rearrangement links TRBV30 to TRBJ1-5; TRBD1 matches at 11 bases. This CDR3 contains 17 residues. Trimming took 0 bases from V and 0 from J; bases not matched to a gene: 4. Germline-derived CDR1 and CDR2 are GTSNPN and SVGIG (reference sequence). The DNA of the CDR3 is TGTGCCTGGAGTGTAGGGACAGGGGGTTATAGCAATCAGCCCCAGCATTTT. As protein: CAWSVGTGGYSNQPQHF.

The V and J genes are TRBV30 and TRBJ2-7; tentatively, D is TRBD2 (6 bases). This CDR3 is 16 amino acids long. Germline V CDR1 and CDR2: GTSNPN, SVGIG (reference sequence). Trimming took off 0 bases at V and 3 bases at J, with 18 bases between the two ends. The CDR3 bases are TGTGCCTGGAGTGTAGGTCGTACTAGCCCGGTCTACGAGCAGTACTTC. Its protein product is CAWSVGRTSPVYEQYF.

The rearrangement links TRBV10-3 to TRBJ1-2; D ambiguous. CDR3 size: 14 residues. Germline V lookup: CDR1 ENHRY, CDR2 SYGVKD. V was pared by 8 bases and J by 5 bases, with 18 bases between. Written as DNA, the CDR3 is TGTGCCATCTTCTCTTTCGACGGGGAGTATGGCTACACCTTC. Translated: CAIFSFDGEYGYTF.

This rearrangement joins TRBV11-3 to TRBJ2-2, with TRBD1 as a possible D gene (5 bases). V was trimmed by 1 base and J by 5 bases, leaving 11 bases between them. CDR1 and CDR2 from the germline V gene are SGHNT and YENEEA. The CDR3 runs to 15 residues. The chain's CDR3 is CASSLGPGNTGELFF. In DNA, the CDR3 is TGTGCCAGCAGCTTAGGTCCAGGGAATACCGGGGAGCTGTTTTTT.

This chain links TRBV10-3 with TRBJ1-6; possibly TRBD1 for D (6 bases). Germline CDR1 and CDR2: ENHRY and SYGVKD. Trimming took off 6 bases at V and 11 bases at J, with 14 bases between the two ends. The length of the CDR3 is 13 residues. The CDR3 DNA sequence: TGTGCCATCAGCTCAGGGGCGCGCACACCCCTCCACTTT. It codes for CAISSGARTPLHF.

The chain joins TRBV14 to TRBJ1-2, with D perhaps TRBD1 (6 bases). CDR1 is SGHDN and CDR2 is FVKESK in the germline V gene. The CDR3 totals 13 residues. Trimming took off 3 bases at V and 2 bases at J, with 7 bases between the two ends. CDR3 bases: TGTGCCAGCAGCCAGGACAGAAACTATGGCTACACCTTC. Translating gives CASSQDRNYGYTF.

This rearrangement joins TRBV5-1 to TRBJ2-7; TRBD2 matches 9 bases. Trimming removed 4 bases from V and 4 bases from J; junction bases left unmatched: 15. The CDR3 contains 17 residues. Per the germline V gene, CDR1 is SGHRS and CDR2 is YFSETQ. The CDR3 coding sequence is TGCGCCAGCAGCCCAAAGGGGGCAAGCGGGAGGACGTACGAGCAGTACTTC. Translated: CASSPKGASGRTYEQYF.

This sequence joins TRBV7-9 and TRBJ1-1; no clear D gene. V was clipped by 1 base and J by 6 bases, with 21 bases between them. CDR3 size: 17 residues. Germline values: CDR1 SEHNR, CDR2 FQNEAQ (reference sequence). CDR3 amino acids: CASSLEALHTRVSEAFF. The CDR3 DNA sequence: TGTGCCAGCAGCTTAGAAGCGCTACATACGAGGGTGTCTGAAGCTTTCTTT.

This clone was seen just once. V gene TRBV7-9 combines with J gene TRBJ1-1, with D possibly TRBD1 on 6 matching bases. This CDR3 has 13 residues. The V gene's germline CDR1 is SEHNR and CDR2 FQNEAQ (reference sequence). The V end was cut by 4 bases, the J end by 8 bases, with 14 bases between. The CDR3 DNA reads as TGTGCCAGCAGCTCAAGATACAGGGCAGAAGCTTTCTTT. Its translation is CASSSRYRAEAFF.

This chain joins TRBV19 and TRBJ1-1; D possibly corresponds to TRBD1 (6 bases). The CDR3 extends over 15 amino acids. CDR1 LNHDA and CDR2 SQIVND come from the germline V gene (reference sequence). The V end was cut by 6 bases, the J end by 2 bases, with 16 bases between. The CDR3 loop reads CASRSRTAFNTEAFF. The CDR3 region has the DNA TGTGCCAGTAGAAGCCGGACAGCTTTTAACACTGAAGCTTTCTTT.

The CDR3 DNA reads as TGTGCCAGCAGTGAAAGGACAGCAACTAATGAAAAACTGTTTTTT. Its translation is CASSERTATNEKLFF. This chain uses TRBV2 with TRBJ1-4, with D possibly matching TRBD1 (6 bases). Trimming left V 2 bases short and J 0 bases short, with 7 bases between. This CDR3 is 15 amino acids long. Germline lookup yields CDR1 SNHLY and CDR2 FYNNEI.

Written as DNA, the CDR3 is TGTGCCAGTGCTAACCGGGGACAGGGTATTAATCAGCCCCAGCATTTT. Translated, it gives CASANRGQGINQPQHF. The rearrangement links TRBV19 to TRBJ1-5, with TRBD1 matching 9 bases. Germline values: CDR1 LNHDA, CDR2 SQIVND (reference sequence). Germline trimming cut 8 bases from V and 4 bases from J; bases unmatched to any gene: 12. The CDR3 covers 16 residues.

The chain joins TRBV19 to TRBJ1-3, with a tentative D call TRBD1 (5 bases). CDR3 length equals 13 residues. Deletions cut 7 bases from V and 4 bases from J, with 11 bases between. CDR1 LNHDA and CDR2 SQIVND come from the germline V gene (reference sequence). This CDR3 is CASNPGVGNTIYF. The CDR3 bases are TGTGCCAGTAACCCGGGGGTCGGAAACACCATATATTTT.

This chain joins TRBV6-6 and TRBJ1-1; tentative D call: TRBD1 (5 bases). The CDR3 contains 14 residues. Trimming removed 6 bases at V and 2 bases at J, with 13 bases between. Germline V gene data show CDR1 as MNHNY and CDR2 as SVGAGI (reference sequence). The CDR3: CASRKGRDNTEAFF. As DNA, the CDR3 is TGTGCCAGCAGGAAGGGCAGGGATAACACTGAAGCTTTCTTT.

The chain is built from TRBV7-2 and TRBJ1-2, with D uncertain. This CDR3 contains 15 residues. V was trimmed by 1 base and J by 1 base, leaving 10 bases between them. Germline CDR1 is SGHTA and CDR2 is FQGNSA. CDR3 in DNA: TGTGCCAGCAGCTTAGATCCCAGACTTAACTATGGCTACACCTTC. Residues: CASSLDPRLNYGYTF.

This chain connects TRBV28 to TRBJ2-1; 15 nucleotides line up with TRBD2. After removal of 7 bases from V and 10 bases from J, the junction contained 11 bases not matched to a gene. The CDR3 has 16 amino acids. Germline CDR1 and CDR2: MDHEN and SYDVKM. CDR3 nucleotides: TGTGCCAGCACTCTAACCGGGACTAGCGGGAGGACCGAGCAGTTCTTC. Protein: CASTLTGTSGRTEQFF.

In the case of this clone: Other DNA sequences in this specimen translate into the identical CDR3. The rearrangement uses TRBV3-1 (or the pseudogene TRBV3-2) and TRBJ2-3; unclear D gene. CDR3 size: 15 residues. Between the trimmed V and J ends, which lost 1 base and 1 base, there was a span of 9 bases. The V gene's germline CDR1 is LGHDT and CDR2 YNNKEL (reference sequence). For the CDR3, the DNA is TGTGCCAGCAGCCAAGGGGTAGCTGGCACAGATACGCAGTATTTT. It yields the protein CASSQGVAGTDTQYF.

This clone was counted once. This sequence joins TRBV7-9 and TRBJ2-2; possibly TRBD1 for D (5 bases). The V end lost 4 bases, the J end lost 2 bases, and 11 bases lay between the germline ends. The germline gives CDR1 SEHNR, CDR2 FQNEAQ (reference sequence). This CDR3 contains 15 residues. CDR3 amino acids: CASSSGSLNTGELFF. The CDR3 region has the DNA TGTGCCAGCAGCTCAGGGTCCCTTAACACCGGGGAGCTGTTTTTT.

V and J are TRBV7-9 and TRBJ1-4; weak D call: TRBD1 (6 bases). This CDR3 has 15 amino acids. With 2 bases removed from V and 8 bases from J, the gap between germline ends came to 15 bases. From germline, CDR1 is SEHNR and CDR2 FQNEAQ (reference sequence). The CDR3: CASSLRGSGEEKLFF. The CDR3, as DNA: TGTGCCAGCAGCTTACGTGGGTCAGGGGAAGAAAAACTGTTTTTT.

The chain uses TRBV7-9 and TRBJ2-1, with 8 positions matching TRBD2. Germline V gene sequence: CDR1 SEHNR, CDR2 FQNEAQ (reference sequence). This CDR3 has 16 residues. J lost 2 bases, V lost 6 bases, and 9 bases had no gene match. The CDR3 sequence: CASRQPGLDAYNEQFF. The DNA of the CDR3 is TGTGCCAGCAGGCAACCGGGACTAGACGCCTACAATGAGCAGTTCTTC. Using reference TRBV7-9 and TRBJ2-1 for the parts outside the CDR3, the full variable domain is DTGVSQNPRHKITKRGQNVTFRCDPISEHNRLYWYRQTLGQGPEFLTYFQNEAQLEKSRLLSDRFSAERPKGSFSTLEIQRTEQGDSAMYLCASRQPGLDAYNEQFFGPGTRLTVL.

The chain has TRBV3-1 (or the pseudogene TRBV3-2) and TRBJ2-7, with TRBD2 as a possible D gene (5 bases). CDR3 length equals 15 residues. Trimming stripped 0 bases from V and 2 bases from J, with 11 bases between. Looked up from germline, CDR1 is LGHDT and CDR2 is YNNKEL (reference sequence). This CDR3 is CASSQDPRGTYEQYF. In DNA form, the CDR3 reads TGTGCCAGCAGCCAAGATCCCCGGGGAACCTACGAGCAGTACTTC.